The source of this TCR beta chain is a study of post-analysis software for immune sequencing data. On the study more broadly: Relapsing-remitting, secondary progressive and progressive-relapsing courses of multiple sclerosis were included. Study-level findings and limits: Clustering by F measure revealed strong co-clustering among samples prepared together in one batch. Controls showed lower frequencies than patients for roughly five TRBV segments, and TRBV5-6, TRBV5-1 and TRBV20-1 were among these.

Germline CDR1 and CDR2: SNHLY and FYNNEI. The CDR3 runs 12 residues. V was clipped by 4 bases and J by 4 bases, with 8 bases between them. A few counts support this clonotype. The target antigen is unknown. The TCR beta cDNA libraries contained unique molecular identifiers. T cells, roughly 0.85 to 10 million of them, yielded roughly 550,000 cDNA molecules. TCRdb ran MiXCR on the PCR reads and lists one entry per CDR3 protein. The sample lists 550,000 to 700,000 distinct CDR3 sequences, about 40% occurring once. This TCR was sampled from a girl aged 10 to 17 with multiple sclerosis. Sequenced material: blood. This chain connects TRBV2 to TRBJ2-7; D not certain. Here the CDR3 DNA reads TGTGCCAGCAGTGGGGGTATTTACGAGCAGTACTTC. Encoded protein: CASSGGIYEQYF.